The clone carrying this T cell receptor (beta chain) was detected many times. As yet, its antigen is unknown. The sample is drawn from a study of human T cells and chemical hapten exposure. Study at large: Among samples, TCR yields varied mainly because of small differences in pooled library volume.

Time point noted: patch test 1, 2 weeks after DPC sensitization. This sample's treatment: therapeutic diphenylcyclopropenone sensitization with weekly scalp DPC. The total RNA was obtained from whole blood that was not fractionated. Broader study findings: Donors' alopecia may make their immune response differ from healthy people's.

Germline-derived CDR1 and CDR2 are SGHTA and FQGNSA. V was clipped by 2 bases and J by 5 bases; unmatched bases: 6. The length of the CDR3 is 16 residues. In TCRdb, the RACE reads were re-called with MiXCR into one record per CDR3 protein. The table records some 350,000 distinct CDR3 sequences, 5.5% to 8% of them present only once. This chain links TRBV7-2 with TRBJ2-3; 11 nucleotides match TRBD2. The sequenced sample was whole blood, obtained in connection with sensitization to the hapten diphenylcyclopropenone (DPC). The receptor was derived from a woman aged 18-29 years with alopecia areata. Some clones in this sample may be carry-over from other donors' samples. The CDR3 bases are TGTGCCAGCAGCTTACGGCTAGCGGGGGGTTTAGATACGCAGTATTTT. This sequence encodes CASSLRLAGGLDTQYF.